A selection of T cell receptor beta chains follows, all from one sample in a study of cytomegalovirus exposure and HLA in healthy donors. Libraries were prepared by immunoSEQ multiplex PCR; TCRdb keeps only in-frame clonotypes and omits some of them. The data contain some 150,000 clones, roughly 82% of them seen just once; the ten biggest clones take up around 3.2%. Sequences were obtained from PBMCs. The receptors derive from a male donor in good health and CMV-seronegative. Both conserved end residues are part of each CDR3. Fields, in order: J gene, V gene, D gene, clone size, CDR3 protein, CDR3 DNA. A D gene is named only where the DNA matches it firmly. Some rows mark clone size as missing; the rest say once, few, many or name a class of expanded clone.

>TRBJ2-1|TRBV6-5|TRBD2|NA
CASSYRGGAANEQFF
TGTGCCAGCAGTTACCGCGGGGGGGCTGCAAATGAGCAGTTCTTC
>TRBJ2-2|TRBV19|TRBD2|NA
CASSIGGGLTGELFF
TGTGCCAGTAGTATAGGGGGGGGATTAACCGGGGAGCTGTTTTTT
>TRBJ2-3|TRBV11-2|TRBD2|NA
CASSSPAGTSGSTDTQYF
TGTGCCAGCAGCTCCCCGGCCGGGACTAGCGGAAGCACAGATACGCAGTATTTT
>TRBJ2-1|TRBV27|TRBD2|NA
CASSFGTSNYNEQFF
TGTGCCAGCAGTTTCGGGACTAGTAACTACAATGAGCAGTTCTTC
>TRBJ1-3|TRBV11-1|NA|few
CASSPDIGTNLPRGNTIYF
TGTGCCAGCAGCCCGGACATAGGTACAAATTTGCCTCGTGGAAACACCATATATTTT
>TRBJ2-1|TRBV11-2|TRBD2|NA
CASSLAGGRGEQFF
TGTGCCAGCAGCTTAGCGGGGGGGCGGGGAGAGCAGTTCTTC
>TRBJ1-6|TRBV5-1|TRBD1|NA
CASSSGTGPTPLHF
TGCGCCAGCAGCTCCGGGACAGGTCCGACACCCCTCCACTTT
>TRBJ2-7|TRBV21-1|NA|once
CASSKEGAGGLDCEQYF
TGTGCCAGCAGCAAAGAGGGTGCGGGAGGGCTGGATTGCGAGCAGTACTTC
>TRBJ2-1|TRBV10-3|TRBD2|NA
CAISESLREVGDEQFF
TGTGCCATCAGTGAGTCTCTACGGGAGGTCGGCGATGAGCAGTTCTTC
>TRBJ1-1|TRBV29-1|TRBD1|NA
CSVDDRGNTEAFF
TGCAGCGTGGACGACAGGGGGAACACTGAAGCTTTCTTT
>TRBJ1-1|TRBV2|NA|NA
CARSSPRVGAYGGVWAEAFF
TGTGCCAGAAGCAGTCCGAGGGTGGGGGCGTACGGGGGGGTATGGGCTGAAGCTTTCTTT
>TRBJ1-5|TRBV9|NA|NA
CASSVGSSGANQPQHF
TGTGCCAGCAGCGTAGGGTCGTCAGGGGCCAATCAGCCCCAGCATTTT
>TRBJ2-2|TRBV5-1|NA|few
CASSLVVSRTAPNTGELFF
TGCGCCAGCAGCTTGGTAGTCTCGCGGACAGCCCCGAACACCGGGGAGCTGTTTTTT
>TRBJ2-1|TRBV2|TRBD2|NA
CASTRTGLGLHEQFF
TGTGCCAGCACCCGTACGGGACTAGGTCTCCATGAGCAGTTCTTC
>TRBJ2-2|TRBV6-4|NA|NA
CASSVAGATGELFF
TGTGCCAGCAGTGTAGCCGGAGCGACCGGGGAGCTGTTTTTT
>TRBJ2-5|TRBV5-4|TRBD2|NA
CASSLTGLKYQETQYF
TGTGCCAGCAGCTTGACGGGACTAAAGTACCAAGAGACCCAGTACTTC
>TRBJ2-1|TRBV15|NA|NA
CATSRDGTGGGYNEQFF
TGTGCCACCAGCAGAGATGGGACCGGGGGAGGATACAATGAGCAGTTCTTC
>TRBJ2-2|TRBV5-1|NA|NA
CASKGLSTGELFF
TGCGCCAGCAAGGGACTGAGCACCGGGGAGCTGTTTTTT
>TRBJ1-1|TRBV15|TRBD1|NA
CATSTWTGGSNTEAFF
TGTGCCACCAGCACCTGGACAGGGGGCTCGAACACTGAAGCTTTCTTT
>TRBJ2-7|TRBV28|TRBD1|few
CASSTMTGTYEQYF
TGTGCCAGCAGTACCATGACAGGGACCTACGAGCAGTACTTC
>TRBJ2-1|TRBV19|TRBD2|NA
CWPSGRKDEQFF
TGTTGGCCTAGCGGGAGGAAGGATGAGCAGTTCTTC
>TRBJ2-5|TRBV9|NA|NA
CASSAEKGGGRETQYF
TGTGCCAGCAGCGCCGAGAAGGGAGGGGGACGAGAGACCCAGTACTTC
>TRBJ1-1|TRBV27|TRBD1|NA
CASGQGATEAFF
TGTGCCAGCGGACAGGGGGCCACTGAAGCTTTCTTT
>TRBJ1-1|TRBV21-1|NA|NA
CASSKGGGRAVNTEAFF
TGTGCCAGCAGCAAAGGGGGGGGCAGGGCGGTTAACACTGAAGCTTTCTTT
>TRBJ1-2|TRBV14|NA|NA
CASSSGFGGSFGYTF
TGTGCCAGCAGCTCCGGGTTCGGGGGAAGTTTTGGCTACACCTTC
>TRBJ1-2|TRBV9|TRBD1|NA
CASSVVGGPGGGYTF
TGTGCCAGCAGCGTAGTAGGGGGCCCTGGGGGTGGCTACACCTTC
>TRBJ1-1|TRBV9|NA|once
CASSVALSTEAFF
TGTGCCAGCAGCGTAGCCTTGAGCACTGAAGCTTTCTTT
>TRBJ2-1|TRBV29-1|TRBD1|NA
CSVPTGGYEQFF
TGCAGCGTCCCGACAGGGGGCTATGAGCAGTTCTTC
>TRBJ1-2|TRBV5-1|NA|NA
CASSLVDSNYGYTF
TGCGCCAGCAGCTTGGTGGACAGTAACTATGGCTACACCTTC
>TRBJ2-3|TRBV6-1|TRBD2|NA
CASNLAGGTDTQYF
TGTGCCAGCAACCTAGCGGGGGGGACAGATACGCAGTATTTT
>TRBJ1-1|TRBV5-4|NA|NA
CASSHFLGGNTEAFF
TGTGCCAGCAGCCACTTTCTCGGGGGGAACACTGAAGCTTTCTTT
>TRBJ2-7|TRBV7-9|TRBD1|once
CSSSFQDRLGEQYF
TGTTCCAGCAGCTTTCAGGACAGGCTGGGCGAGCAGTACTTC
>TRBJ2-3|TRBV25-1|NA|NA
CASSDRDTSTDTQYF
TGTGCCAGCAGTGACCGGGACACTAGCACAGATACGCAGTATTTT
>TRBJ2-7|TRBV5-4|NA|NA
CASSLALSYEQYF
TGTGCCAGCAGCTTGGCTCTTTCCTACGAGCAGTACTTC
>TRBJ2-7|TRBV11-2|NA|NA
CASSSDRSRDWAYEQYF
TGTGCCAGCAGCTCTGACCGGAGCCGGGACTGGGCCTACGAGCAGTACTTC
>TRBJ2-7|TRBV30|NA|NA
CAWSSLRYEQYF
TGTGCCTGGAGTAGCTTACGCTACGAGCAGTACTTC
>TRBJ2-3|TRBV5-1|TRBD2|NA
CASSPLGLAITDTQYF
TGCGCCAGCAGCCCCCTCGGACTAGCTATCACAGATACGCAGTATTTT
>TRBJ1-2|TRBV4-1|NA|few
CASSRSGEPRANYGYTF
TGCGCCAGCTCGAGAAGCGGCGAACCGAGGGCTAACTATGGCTACACCTTC
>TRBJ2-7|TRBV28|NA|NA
CASRPGTSSYEQYF
TGTGCCAGCAGGCCCGGGACTTCATCCTACGAGCAGTACTTC
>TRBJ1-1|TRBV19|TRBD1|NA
CASSIGPGGDAEAFF
TGTGCCAGTAGTATAGGCCCAGGGGGCGACGCTGAAGCTTTCTTT
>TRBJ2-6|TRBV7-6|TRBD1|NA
CASSLPPPGTGISGANVLTF
TGTGCCAGCAGCTTACCGCCACCCGGGACAGGGATATCTGGGGCCAACGTCCTGACTTTC
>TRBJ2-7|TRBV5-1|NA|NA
CASSLGQGHEQYF
TGCGCCAGCAGCTTGGGCCAGGGTCACGAGCAGTACTTC
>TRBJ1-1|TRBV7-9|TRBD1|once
CASSLAQGVNTEAFF
TGTGCCAGCAGCTTAGCGCAGGGGGTTAACACTGAAGCTTTCTTT
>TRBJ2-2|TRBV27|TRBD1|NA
CASLKQGTHTGELFF
TGTGCCAGCCTTAAACAGGGGACCCACACCGGGGAGCTGTTTTTT
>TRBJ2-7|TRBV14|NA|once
CASSQAPGTPKFYEQYF
TGTGCCAGCAGCCAGGCGCCCGGGACACCAAAATTCTACGAGCAGTACTTC
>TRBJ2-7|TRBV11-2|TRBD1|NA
CASSLDGTGITYEQYF
TGTGCCAGCAGCTTAGATGGGACAGGAATAACCTACGAGCAGTACTTC
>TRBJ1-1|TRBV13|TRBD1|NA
CASSTIDRGHSEAFF
TGTGCCAGCAGCACCATCGACAGGGGGCACAGTGAAGCTTTCTTT
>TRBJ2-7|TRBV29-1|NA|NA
CSVEPAGGGGEQYF
TGCAGCGTTGAACCGGCAGGGGGCGGGGGCGAGCAGTACTTC
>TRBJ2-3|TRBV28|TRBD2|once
CASSPTLLAGSNTQYF
TGTGCCAGCAGTCCCACGTTACTAGCGGGCTCAAATACGCAGTATTTT